This passage covers 24 T cell receptor beta chains from one sample sequenced in a study of blood T cells in healthy people across ages. Combining a sample-barcoded 5' primer with a J-beta primer mix, a second PCR ran for roughly 7 to 12 cycles. TCRdb used MiXCR to reprocess the 5' RACE reads, holding one entry per CDR3 protein. The table lists about 1.8 million distinct CDR3 sequences, roughly 49% of them singletons. Sequencing was performed on blood. The receptors shown here come from a woman between 40 and 50 years old in good health.

The chain combines TRBV2 with TRBJ2-7; a possible D gene is TRBD2 (5 bases). The CDR3 length is 14 residues. CDR1 and CDR2 from the germline V gene are SNHLY and FYNNEI. V lost 6 bases, J lost 2 bases, and 14 bases lay in between. CDR3 bases: TGTGCCAGCAGACTAGAAACCGGAACCTACGAGCAGTACTTC. Its translation: CASRLETGTYEQYF.

The gene calls are TRBV2 and TRBJ2-5, with 7 bases fitting TRBD2. The CDR3 is 14 residues long. Per the germline V gene, CDR1 is SNHLY and CDR2 is FYNNEI. V gave up 7 bases and J gave up 5 bases; unmatched junction bases: 10. For the CDR3, the DNA is TGTGCCAGCACTTTCGGGACTACCTCCGAGACCCAGTACTTC. Its protein product is CASTFGTTSETQYF. The whole variable domain, remainder taken from reference TRBV2 and TRBJ2-5, is EPEVTQTPSHQVTQMGQEVILRCVPISNHLYFYWYRQILGQKVEFLVSFYNNEISEKSEIFDDQFSVERPDGSNFTLKIRSTKLEDSAMYFCASTFGTTSETQYFGPGTRLLVL.

The rearrangement uses TRBV20-1 and TRBJ1-1; maybe TRBD1 (5 bases). The CDR3 loop spans 14 amino acids. The V and J ends lost 5 bases and 6 bases respectively, with 19 bases between them. Germline V CDR1 and CDR2: DFQATT, SNEGSKA (reference sequence). CDR3 coding DNA: TGCAGTGCTGGCCCTGGGACGGTTTCCTCTGAAGCTTTCTTT. Residues: CSAGPGTVSSEAFF.

This clonotype was picked up a small number of times. J is TRBJ2-5 and V is TRBV5-1; tentatively, D is TRBD1 (5 bases). The CDR3 runs 15 residues. With 2 bases removed from V and 5 bases from J, the gap between germline ends came to 16 bases. The germline gives CDR1 SGHRS, CDR2 YFSETQ. Here the CDR3 DNA reads TGCGCCAGCAGCTTATCAGGGAAGGGTTTCGAGACCCAGTACTTC. The encoded protein is CASSLSGKGFETQYF.

The count of this clonotype is one. V usage is TRBV4-3 and J usage is TRBJ2-3; 10 bases align to TRBD2. The V gene's germline CDR1 is LGHNA and CDR2 YSLEER. V lost 2 bases, J lost 5 bases, and 10 bases stayed unmatched. CDR3 length: 17 residues. Here the CDR3 DNA reads TGCGCCAGCAGCCAAAGTTCTCTAGCGGGGGAAGAAGATACGCAGTATTTT. Translating gives CASSQSSLAGEEDTQYF.

This clonotype was found a few times. The chain joins TRBV4-2 to TRBJ2-3; 8 bases line up with TRBD1. This CDR3 has 20 amino acids. J gave up 1 base and V 2 bases, and 17 bases lay outside the gene matches. Per the germline V gene, CDR1 is LGHNA and CDR2 is YNFKEQ. The CDR3 loop is CASSQLTGTGGMGGTDTQYF. CDR3 DNA: TGTGCCAGCAGCCAACTGACCGGGACAGGCGGAATGGGGGGCACAGATACGCAGTATTTT.

The chain combines TRBV6-1 with TRBJ1-2; perhaps TRBD1 as D (6 bases). The V and J ends lost 4 bases and 4 bases respectively, with 13 bases between them. CDR1 MNHNS and CDR2 SASEGT come from the germline V gene. This CDR3 contains 14 residues. CDR3 nucleotides: TGTGCCAGCAGTGTCTCGGGGGCAAGCTATGGCTACACCTTC. Its protein is CASSVSGASYGYTF.

This clonotype occurred a few times. The V and J genes are TRBV25-1 and TRBJ2-7; a possible D gene is TRBD2 (5 bases). The germline V gene has CDR1 MGHDK and CDR2 SYGVNS. The V end lost 6 bases, the J end lost 4 bases, and 16 bases lay between the germline ends. This CDR3 comprises 14 residues. CDR3 sequence: CASRGPGITYEQYF. The CDR3 DNA is TGTGCCAGCAGGGGCCCCGGGATAACATACGAGCAGTACTTC.

The chain couples TRBV15 to TRBJ1-5; D call uncertain. The CDR3 runs to 13 residues. The V end was cut by 5 bases, the J end by 4 bases, with 9 bases between. In germline, CDR1 is LNHNV, CDR2 YYDKDF (reference sequence). The DNA for the CDR3 is TGTGCCACCAGCGGGAGAAGTAATCAGCCCCAGCATTTT. Encoded protein: CATSGRSNQPQHF.

This clonotype was seen only a few times. This sequence joins TRBV9 and TRBJ1-2, with D possibly TRBD1 on 5 matching bases. Germline CDR1 SGDLS, CDR2 YYNGEE. The CDR3 loop spans 14 amino acids. V was shortened by 9 bases and J by 3 bases, with 18 bases between the two germline ends. This chain's CDR3 is CATSKGAGDYGYTF. The CDR3, as DNA: TGTGCCACCTCCAAGGGAGCGGGGGACTATGGCTACACCTTC. Supplemented by reference TRBV9 and TRBJ1-2, the full variable domain reads DSGVTQTPKHLITATGQRVTLRCSPRSGDLSVYWYQQSLDQGLQFLIQYYNGEERAKGNILERFSAQQFPDLHSELNLSSLELGDSALYFCATSKGAGDYGYTFGSGTRLTVV.

This rearrangement joins TRBV7-2 to TRBJ2-7; D ambiguous. V lost 5 bases to trimming and J lost 0 bases, with 14 bases between them. This CDR3 has 15 amino acids. Germline CDR1 is SGHTA and CDR2 is FQGNSA. CDR3 loop: CASSLSISSSYEQYF. The DNA of the CDR3 is TGTGCCAGCAGCCTTTCCATCTCTAGCTCCTACGAGCAGTACTTC.

This clonotype came up a few times. The gene calls are TRBV4-1 and TRBJ2-4; D gene unclear. The end of the DNA is better explained by TRBJ2-7, so the J call may be wrong. Germline values: CDR1 MGHRA, CDR2 YSYEKL. The CDR3 is 14 amino acids. CDR3 loop: CASSQGPLVVEQYF. As DNA, the CDR3 is TGCGCCAGCAGCCAAGGACCACTTGTCGTCGAGCAGTACTTC.

The V call is TRBV10-3, the J call TRBJ2-5, with TRBD2 matching 7 bases. This CDR3 comprises 15 residues. V shed 6 bases and J 4 bases; nucleotides not matched to a gene: 11. Germline-derived CDR1 and CDR2 are ENHRY and SYGVKD. CDR3 protein: CAISRPGGGAETQYF. Here the CDR3 DNA reads TGTGCCATCAGCCGGCCGGGGGGTGGTGCAGAGACCCAGTACTTC.

V is TRBV6-2 or TRBV6-3 and J is TRBJ2-7, with TRBD1 matching over 7 bases. Germline V gene data show CDR1 as MNHEY and CDR2 as SVGEGT. V shed 5 bases and J 3 bases; nucleotides not matched to a gene: 7. This CDR3 region has 14 residues. CDR3 residues: CASSTGDGLYEQYF. In nucleotides, the CDR3 is TGTGCCAGCAGTACAGGGGACGGCCTCTACGAGCAGTACTTC.

V and J are TRBV6-1 and TRBJ2-7; TRBD1 matches at 10 bases. The assigned J gene may be wrong: the sequence end matches TRBJ2-4 better. Germline assignment: CDR1 MNHNS and CDR2 SASEGT. CDR3 length equals 15 residues. CDR3 region: CASVLFGTGDNIQYF. CDR3 nucleotide sequence: TGTGCCAGCGTTTTATTTGGGACAGGGGACAACATTCAGTACTTC.

Only a few counts were recorded for this clonotype. The chain is built from TRBV4-1 and TRBJ1-2; 8 bases map to TRBD1. The CDR3 is 16 residues long. J lost 3 bases, V lost 1 base, and 7 bases had no gene match. Germline V gene sequence: CDR1 MGHRA, CDR2 YSYEKL. CDR3 bases: TGCGCCAGCAGCCAAGCTCCGGACAGGGCCCACTATGGCTACACCTTC. As protein: CASSQAPDRAHYGYTF.

This rearrangement joins TRBV6-2 or TRBV6-3 to TRBJ2-7, with 9 bases aligning to TRBD1. The tail of the sequence fits TRBJ2-5 better, so the J call may be wrong. Germline V gene data show CDR1 as MNHEY and CDR2 as SVGEGT. The CDR3 runs 16 residues. The CDR3 protein is CASSYPGQGLGETQYF. The CDR3 region has the DNA TGTGCCAGCAGTTACCCCGGACAGGGGCTTGGGGAGACCCAGTACTTC.

The CDR3 bases are TGTGCCAGCAGTCCCTCGGGACAGGCGTCCGATGAGCAGTACTTC. It specifies CASSPSGQASDEQYF. The chain has TRBV28 and TRBJ2-7; 8 nucleotides line up with TRBD1. This CDR3 comprises 15 residues. The V gene end was trimmed by 5 bases and the J gene end by 7 bases; junction bases not matched to a gene: 13. Germline V gives CDR1 MDHEN, CDR2 SYDVKM.

Details on this clonotype: It may be a read error: a sequence one base away is much more abundant. The rearrangement joins TRBV29-1 to TRBJ2-5; 7 bases are shared with TRBD1. The J call is uncertain, as TRBJ2-7 better fits the DNA end. From germline, CDR1 is SQVTM and CDR2 ANQGSEA. This CDR3 comprises 12 residues. The CDR3 region is CSVGTGACEQYF. The CDR3 nucleotides read TGCAGCGTTGGGACAGGAGCCTGCGAGCAGTACTTC.

J is TRBJ2-5 and V is TRBV7-2; 10 nucleotides agree with TRBD2. This CDR3 contains 13 residues. V lost 5 bases to trimming and J lost 13 bases; unmatched junction nucleotides: 10. Germline CDR1 and CDR2: SGHTA and FQGNSA. DNA of the CDR3: TGTGCCAGCAGCGCTATAACCGCTAGCGGGGGGTACTTC. Translation: CASSAITASGGYF.

This clonotype appeared a few times. The V and J genes are TRBV4-1 and TRBJ1-6, with D maybe TRBD1 (6 bases). The CDR3 has 18 residues. Trimming stripped 1 base from V and 4 bases from J, with 17 bases between. Germline lookup yields CDR1 MGHRA and CDR2 YSYEKL. CDR3 bases: TGCGCCAGCAGCCAAGCCGGCCGGGGGGGCGCTTATAATTCACCCCTCCACTTT. It yields the protein CASSQAGRGGAYNSPLHF.

This clonotype was counted a single time. This chain uses TRBV6-2 or TRBV6-3 with TRBJ2-5, with D perhaps matching TRBD1 or TRBD2 (6 bases each). The CDR3 runs 15 residues. Trimming took 0 bases from V and 11 from J, leaving 19 bases between them. Germline assignment: CDR1 MNHEY and CDR2 SVGEGT. As DNA, the CDR3 is TGTGCCAGCAGTTACTCGTCGGGGGCCTACAATGAGCAGTACTTC. It encodes CASSYSSGAYNEQYF.

This clonotype was detected many times. The genes are TRBV29-1 and TRBJ2-7; 9 bases line up with TRBD1. With 7 bases clipped from V and 6 bases from J, the junction kept 7 bases outside the gene matches. The CDR3 runs 12 residues. Looked up from germline, CDR1 is SQVTM and CDR2 is ANQGSEA. In DNA form, the CDR3 reads TGCAGCGCGCAACAGGGGGCGACCGAGCAGTACTTC. Protein: CSAQQGATEQYF.

The sample holds a few counts of this clonotype. This CDR3 is CASSLGTALQETQYF. The CDR3 DNA reads TGTGCCAGCAGCCTGGGGACTGCCCTTCAAGAGACCCAGTACTTC. V is TRBV7-3 and J is TRBJ2-5; TRBD2 might be the D (6 bases). The length of the CDR3 is 15 residues. From germline, CDR1 is SGHTA and CDR2 FQGTGA. V was cut by 5 bases and J by 2 bases, with 15 bases left in between.